One sample yielded the 2 T cell receptor beta chains listed below, sequenced in a study of shared clonotypes between healthy human individuals. Sequencing used immunoSEQ multiplex PCR; TCRdb keeps in-frame clones, though not all of them. The repertoire has approximately 500,000 clones, approximately 84% of them found once; the top ten carry approximately 12%. The sample consisted of PBMCs. Receptor source: a woman between 40 and 55 years old in good health. Some clones in this sample may be carry-over from other donors' samples.

This clone came up once. J is TRBJ2-3 and V is TRBV6-1, with D maybe TRBD1 (6 bases). The CDR3 totals 14 residues. The V gene lost 2 bases and the J gene lost 5 bases, with 11 bases spanning the gap. Germline V gives CDR1 MNHNS, CDR2 SASEGT. The CDR3 DNA sequence: TGTGCCAGCAGTGAATCGCCCAGGGGAGATACGCAGTATTTT. It codes for CASSESPRGDTQYF.

The rearrangement links TRBV5-1 to TRBJ2-7; no clear D. Germline V gene data show CDR1 as SGHRS and CDR2 as YFSETQ. Trimming removed 4 bases from V and 0 bases from J, with 14 bases in between. The CDR3 has 15 residues. The CDR3 DNA reads as TGCGCCAGCAGCCCCGGGCCGTCTAGCTCCTACGAGCAGTACTTC. Translation: CASSPGPSSSYEQYF.